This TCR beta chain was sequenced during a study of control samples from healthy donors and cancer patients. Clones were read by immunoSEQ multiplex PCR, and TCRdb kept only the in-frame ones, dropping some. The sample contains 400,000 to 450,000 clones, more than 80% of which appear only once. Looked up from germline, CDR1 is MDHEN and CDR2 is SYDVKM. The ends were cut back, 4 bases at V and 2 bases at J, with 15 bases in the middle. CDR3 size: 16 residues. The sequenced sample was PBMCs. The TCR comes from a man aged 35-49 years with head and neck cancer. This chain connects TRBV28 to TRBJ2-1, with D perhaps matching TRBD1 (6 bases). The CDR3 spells CASSSDTGYPYNEQFF. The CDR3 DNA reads TGTGCCAGCAGTTCAGATACAGGGTATCCCTACAATGAGCAGTTCTTC.